Reported below is one T cell receptor (beta chain). Its recognized antigen is unknown. No much larger clonotype is one base removed from it; base qualities were not supplied. The record originates from a study of T cell responses to AZD1222 COVID-19 vaccine (dated by TCRdb to the early 2020s). Regarding the research as a whole: AZD1222 recipients with second doses at about 4 weeks or about 12 weeks were pooled, because spike-specific TCR depth and breadth did not differ between schedules. Enrollment into the trials was organized by age into subgroups of 18-55, 56-69 and 70-plus years, and those subgroups contained about 160, 30 and 59 TCR-sequenced participants, respectively. A total of 230 to 250 trial participants underwent TCR sequencing, of whom roughly 210 had received two doses of AZD1222 and about 25 had received two doses of the MenACWY control vaccine.

In light of the paper, this sample's time point label describes: baseline before first vaccination. Vaccinee samples were obtained from the UK trials COV001 and COV002, which included a single-blind randomized controlled phase 2/3 trial of AZD1222 (ChAdOx1 nCoV-19) in healthy adults. Trial participant PBMC samples were collected at day 0 and day 28 after the second dose for TCRbeta chain sequencing. The CDR3, cysteine through phenylalanine, is 15 amino acids long. Only the CDR3 region is kept as DNA, spanning 45 bases read in frame from base 1. V loses 5 bases at its end and J loses 1 base; junction bases beyond the gene matches: 5. The germline V gene specifies MDHEN as CDR1 and SYDVKM as CDR2. General findings and caveats noted by the study authors: In the small 56-69-year group, the increase in depth fell short of significance, most likely because of low power. Participants were mostly white British and included more females than males, and it was suggested by the authors that clonal diversity may have been underestimated. Because no day 14 peak-response samples were available, repertoires were characterized only after the peak T cell response. After two AZD1222 doses, spike-specific TCR breadth and depth were significantly higher than at day 0 and than in MenACWY recipients. Conclusions about previously exposed vaccinees are limited because only five or six AZD1222 recipients were SARS-CoV-2 seropositive at baseline. Nearly half of unique spike-specific TCRs reportedly recognized epitopes outside regions mutated in the B.1.351 and B.1.1.7 variants. The vaccine-associated CD4 TCRs covered the entire spike protein, and the dominant responses fell in regions 160-218 and 743-854.

The CDR3 regions of human TCRbeta chains were analyzed by immunosequencing. The authors' analysis ran thus. Repertoire TCRs were checked for matches against a reference library of SARS-CoV-2-specific TCRs that had been generated using the MIRA antigen-specificity platform. Breadth was defined as the fraction of unique TCRs that were SARS-CoV-2-associated. Depth was defined as the fraction of total T cells that were SARS-CoV-2-associated. Using the MIRA data, each spike-specific TCR was mapped to the spike region that the TCR reacts to and placed in a CD4 or CD8 class. Log10-transformed breadth and depth values were compared by one-way ANOVA with Sidak's multiple comparisons tests. Here the immuneACCESS table is served through TCRdb, limited to in-frame sequences with V and J called. Missing clones are a known gap in these copies; in checked studies unresolved V genes cover under half, and the rest lacks a known reason. That table gives V, J and clone size, and the DNA gave D and trimming. For this sample the table gives some 140,000 clones, of which 84% were detected only once. Jointly, the top ten make up over 3.5% of the sample.

Sample: peripheral blood, taken on day 0 of AZD1222 vaccination. The origin of this receptor is an adult in good health. This sequence uses TRBV28 and TRBJ2-1; TRBD1 matches 7 bases in the middle. The DNA sequence follows: TGTGCCAGCAGTGACCCGGGACAGTCCTACAATGAGCAGTTCTTC. It translates as CASSDPGQSYNEQFF.